What follows are 27 T cell receptor beta chains derived from one specimen sequenced in a study of cytomegalovirus exposure and HLA in healthy donors. The PCR made use of 60 Vbeta and 13 Jbeta primers. The assay was immunoSEQ multiplex PCR, and TCRdb's table has in-frame clones only and misses some. The sample carries fewer than 250,000 clones, approximately 81% recorded once. Sequencing was carried out using PBMCs. The origin of the receptors is a human donor in good health.

This chain links TRBV5-6 with TRBJ1-1; TRBD1 agrees at 8 bases. CDR1 and CDR2 from the germline V gene are SGHDT and YYEEEE. With V trimmed by 2 bases and J by 1 base, 4 bases remained unmatched. The CDR3 runs to 15 residues. This CDR3 reads CASSLGTGTNTEAFF. The CDR3 region has the DNA TGTGCCAGCAGCTTAGGGACAGGTACGAACACTGAAGCTTTCTTT.

V is TRBV5-6 and J is TRBJ2-7; 7 nucleotides line up with TRBD1. The CDR3 is 17 residues long. Germline CDR1 SGHDT, CDR2 YYEEEE. The junction had 12 bases not matched to a gene; V was cut back by 3 bases and J by 0 bases. As DNA, the CDR3 is TGTGCCAGCAGCTCCCCCGTGACAGGGACCCTCTCCTACGAGCAGTACTTC. Translated: CASSSPVTGTLSYEQYF. Complete variable domain (other parts from reference TRBV5-6 and TRBJ2-7): DAGVTQSPTHLIKTRGQQVTLRCSPKSGHDTVSWYQQALGQGPQFIFQYYEEEERQRGNFPDRFSGHQFPNYSSELNVNALLLGDSALYLCASSSPVTGTLSYEQYFGPGTRLTVT.

The chain carries TRBV29-1 and TRBJ2-1; no definite D call. CDR1 is SQVTM and CDR2 is ANQGSEA in the germline V gene. The CDR3 is 13 residues long. Trimming shortened V by 5 bases and J by 9 bases, and 17 bases separated the two germline ends. The CDR3, as DNA: TGCAGCGTTCCCCTTGTACCTTTGAGTGAGCAGTTCTTC. It is translated as CSVPLVPLSEQFF.

The V gene is TRBV7-3, the J gene TRBJ2-1; 16 positions match TRBD2. The CDR3 is 18 amino acids. V lost 5 bases, J lost 5 bases, and 9 bases stayed unmatched. Germline V gene sequence: CDR1 SGHTA, CDR2 FQGTGA. CDR3 nucleotides: TGTGCCAGCAGCCCGGGACTAGCGGGAGGGCCCCATCACAATGAGCAGTTCTTC. Translation gives CASSPGLAGGPHHNEQFF.

V is TRBV2 and J is TRBJ2-2; TRBD1 matches 11 bases. The CDR3 totals 14 residues. The V gene's germline CDR1 is SNHLY and CDR2 FYNNEI. The ends lost 9 bases at V and 3 bases at J; junction bases unmatched: 3. The CDR3 DNA is TGTGCCAGTGGACAGGGGGCTGACACCGGGGAGCTGTTTTTT. Protein product: CASGQGADTGELFF.

The rearrangement uses TRBV28 and TRBJ2-2; D is uncertain. V lost 5 bases and J 2 bases, leaving 12 bases between the germline ends. Germline-derived CDR1 and CDR2 are MDHEN and SYDVKM. The CDR3 consists of 15 residues. This chain's CDR3 is CASSKARLNTGELFF. DNA of the CDR3: TGTGCCAGCAGTAAAGCCAGGCTAAACACCGGGGAGCTGTTTTTT.

The chain is built from TRBV6-1 and TRBJ1-2; maybe TRBD1 (5 bases). V was pared by 4 bases and J by 3 bases, with 12 bases between. Germline values: CDR1 MNHNS, CDR2 SASEGT. This CDR3 contains 14 residues. The CDR3 DNA sequence: TGTGCCAGCAGTGTTGCCGGGACTGACTATGGCTACACCTTC. It specifies CASSVAGTDYGYTF.

The chain links TRBV7-9 to TRBJ1-1; D might be TRBD1 (5 bases). The length of the CDR3 is 15 residues. Trimming stripped 5 bases from V and 0 bases from J, with 13 bases between. The germline V gene encodes CDR1 SEHNR and CDR2 FQNEAQ (reference sequence). The CDR3 loop is CASSPGTGVNTEAFF. Here the CDR3 DNA reads TGTGCCAGCAGCCCGGGGACGGGGGTGAACACTGAAGCTTTCTTT.

Only a few counts were recorded for this clone. The chain employs TRBV6-1 and TRBJ1-5; no firm D call. Germline CDR1 MNHNS, CDR2 SASEGT. This CDR3 region has 13 residues. V was pared by 6 bases and J by 4 bases, with 10 bases between. Here the CDR3 reads CASRAGINQPQHF. DNA for the CDR3: TGTGCCAGCAGGGCGGGGATAAATCAGCCCCAGCATTTT.

DNA of the CDR3: TGTGCCAGCAGTGGGGCGGGAGCGAGGCGGGAGCAGTACTTC. Translated, it gives CASSGAGARREQYF. The chain employs TRBV25-1 and TRBJ2-7, with 7 bases matching TRBD2. CDR3 length: 14 residues. Germline-derived CDR1 and CDR2 are MGHDK and SYGVNS. Trimming at V came to 4 bases and at J to 7 bases, leaving 10 bases not matched to a gene.

CDR3 nucleotide sequence: TGTGCCAGCAGCGGAAGAGGACAGGGACTTTTTCAGCAGTACTTC. This sequence encodes CASSGRGQGLFQQYF. The chain employs TRBV6-1 and TRBJ2-7; TRBD1 agrees at 8 bases. Germline V gene lookup returns CDR1 MNHNS and CDR2 SASEGT. This CDR3 contains 15 residues. With 6 bases clipped from V and 8 bases from J, the junction kept 15 bases outside the gene matches.

The CDR3: CASSVGGLGDEQYF. CDR3 nucleotide sequence: TGCGCCAGCAGCGTAGGGGGTCTTGGTGACGAGCAGTACTTC. This rearrangement joins TRBV5-1 to TRBJ2-7; D possibly corresponds to TRBD1 (6 bases). This CDR3 region has 14 residues. The V end was cut by 4 bases, the J end by 5 bases, with 16 bases between. Germline V CDR1 and CDR2: SGHRS, YFSETQ.

This rearrangement joins TRBV30 to TRBJ2-1; the match to TRBD2 covers 12 bases. The CDR3 is made up of 16 amino acids. Germline-derived CDR1 and CDR2 are GTSNPN and SVGIG (reference sequence). V gave up 0 bases and J gave up 9 bases; unmatched junction bases: 9. As DNA, the CDR3 is TGTGCCTGGAGTGTACTCTCGACTAGCGGGAGAGGTGAGCAGTTCTTC. Translation: CAWSVLSTSGRGEQFF.

The J gene is TRBJ2-7, the V gene TRBV29-1; TRBD1 is a possible D gene (6 bases). The closer fit of TRBJ2-5 to the DNA end suggests the J call may be wrong. Per germline, CDR1 SQVTM and CDR2 ANQGSEA. The length of the CDR3 is 12 residues. The CDR3 region is CSVEEGGETQYF. As DNA, the CDR3 is TGCAGCGTTGAAGAAGGGGGAGAGACCCAGTACTTC.

The V gene is TRBV7-6, the J gene TRBJ2-1, with D perhaps TRBD1 (5 bases). The germline gives CDR1 SGHVS, CDR2 FNYEAQ. CDR3 length: 13 amino acids. V shed 5 bases and J shed 3 bases, with 8 bases lying between them. The CDR3 nucleotides read TGTGCCAGCAGCGACAGTTACTACAATGAGCAGTTCTTC. The encoded protein is CASSDSYYNEQFF.

The chain recombines TRBV7-6 with TRBJ1-1; D is undetermined. Trimming took 2 bases from V and 4 from J, leaving 8 bases between them. This CDR3 is built from 13 residues. Germline assignment: CDR1 SGHVS and CDR2 FNYEAQ. The CDR3, as DNA: TGTGCCAGCAGCTTAAGTCGAGGCACTGAAGCTTTCTTT. This codes for CASSLSRGTEAFF. Full variable domain (outside the CDR3, taken from reference TRBV7-6 and TRBJ1-1): GAGVSQSPRYKVTKRGQDVALRCDPISGHVSLYWYRQALGQGPEFLTYFNYEAQQDKSGLPNDRFSAERPEGSISTLTIQRTEQRDSAMYRCASSLSRGTEAFFGQGTRLTVV.

This clone was counted once. The genes are TRBV7-9 and TRBJ2-1; D is perhaps TRBD2 (6 bases). The CDR3 has 15 amino acids. V was trimmed by 4 bases and J by 0 bases, leaving 10 bases between them. Germline assignment: CDR1 SEHNR and CDR2 FQNEAQ (reference sequence). CDR3 in amino acids: CASSSYGSSYNEQFF. The CDR3 region has the DNA TGTGCCAGCAGCTCCTACGGGAGCTCCTACAATGAGCAGTTCTTC.

The chain uses TRBV19 and TRBJ1-1; 7 bases are a match to TRBD1. Germline loops: CDR1 LNHDA, CDR2 SQIVND (reference sequence). The CDR3 is made up of 14 amino acids. V was pared by 6 bases and J by 0 bases, with 4 bases of the junction left unmatched. The DNA of the CDR3 is TGTGCCAGTAGAACGGGACAGTTGAACACTGAAGCTTTCTTT. Amino acids: CASRTGQLNTEAFF.

This chain connects TRBV18 to TRBJ2-7; 7 positions agree with TRBD1. Unmatched junction bases numbered 8, after V lost 3 bases and J lost 3 bases. The CDR3 is made up of 15 amino acids. CDR1 and CDR2 (germline): KGHSH, LQKENI. CDR3 amino acids: CASSPTGTEIYEQYF. The CDR3 region has the DNA TGTGCCAGCTCACCGACCGGGACAGAAATCTACGAGCAGTACTTC.

On this clone itself: Different DNA sequences within this sample yield the same CDR3. The chain carries TRBV4-1 and TRBJ1-2; D gene ambiguous. V lost 0 bases and J 2 bases, leaving 7 bases between the germline ends. Germline CDR1 reads MGHRA; CDR2 reads YSYEKL. This CDR3 region has 14 residues. The CDR3 region is CASSQELLNYGYTF. The CDR3 nucleotides read TGCGCCAGCAGCCAAGAGCTGCTAAACTATGGCTACACCTTC.

This sequence joins TRBV2 and TRBJ2-7; tentative D call: TRBD2 (7 bases). CDR3 length: 13 residues. V was clipped by 8 bases and J by 1 base, with 12 bases between them. Germline loops: CDR1 SNHLY, CDR2 FYNNEI. Here the CDR3 reads CASLADSSYEQYF. In DNA form, the CDR3 reads TGTGCCAGCCTAGCGGACAGTTCCTACGAGCAGTACTTC.

The chain employs TRBV29-1 and TRBJ2-1; 7 positions agree with TRBD1. Germline CDR1 and CDR2: SQVTM and ANQGSEA. With V trimmed by 8 bases and J by 4 bases, 11 bases remained unmatched. The CDR3 is made up of 14 amino acids. CDR3 in DNA: TGCAGCTCCCGGGGTGGACAGGAGTACAATGAGCAGTTCTTC. Translating it yields CSSRGGQEYNEQFF.

The chain employs TRBV4-2 and TRBJ2-1; 9 nucleotides align to TRBD2. This CDR3 spans 19 amino acids. Trimming at V came to 0 bases and at J to 7 bases, leaving 16 bases not matched to a gene. The germline gives CDR1 LGHNA, CDR2 YNFKEQ. CDR3 in DNA: TGTGCCAGCAGCCAAGACCAGCCCGATATAGCGGGAGTGGGGAATGAGCAGTTCTTC. Translation: CASSQDQPDIAGVGNEQFF.

The V call is TRBV5-6, the J call TRBJ2-1, with TRBD2 as a possible D gene (6 bases). The CDR3 runs to 14 residues. CDR1 is SGHDT and CDR2 is YYEEEE in the germline V gene. Trimming left V 1 base short and J 9 bases short, with 14 bases between. CDR3 in amino acids: CASSLYGTDSEQFF. Written as DNA, the CDR3 is TGTGCCAGCAGCTTGTATGGGACTGACAGTGAGCAGTTCTTC.

V usage is TRBV28 and J usage is TRBJ1-4; the match to TRBD1 covers 8 bases. CDR1 is MDHEN and CDR2 is SYDVKM in the germline V gene. The CDR3 covers 14 residues. The V gene end was trimmed by 6 bases and the J gene end by 8 bases; junction bases not matched to a gene: 8. The CDR3 nucleotides are TGTGCCAGCAGGCCAGGGGGCGCGGGGGAAAAACTGTTTTTT. Translation gives CASRPGGAGEKLFF.

V is TRBV7-2 and J is TRBJ2-6, with D perhaps TRBD2 (6 bases). This CDR3 has 16 residues. Germline CDR1 and CDR2: SGHTA and FQGNSA. V was pared by 5 bases and J by 0 bases, with 11 bases between. CDR3 sequence reads: CASSPGVRSGANVLTF. CDR3 DNA: TGTGCCAGCAGCCCGGGGGTACGCTCTGGGGCCAACGTCCTGACTTTC.

The chain employs TRBV2 and TRBJ2-3; TRBD1 is a possible D gene (6 bases). Deletions cut 6 bases from V and 0 bases from J, with 10 bases between. This CDR3 region has 14 residues. CDR1 is SNHLY and CDR2 is FYNNEI in the germline V gene. CDR3 sequence (DNA): TGTGCCAGCAGGCTACAGGGTAGCACAGATACGCAGTATTTT. This sequence encodes CASRLQGSTDTQYF.